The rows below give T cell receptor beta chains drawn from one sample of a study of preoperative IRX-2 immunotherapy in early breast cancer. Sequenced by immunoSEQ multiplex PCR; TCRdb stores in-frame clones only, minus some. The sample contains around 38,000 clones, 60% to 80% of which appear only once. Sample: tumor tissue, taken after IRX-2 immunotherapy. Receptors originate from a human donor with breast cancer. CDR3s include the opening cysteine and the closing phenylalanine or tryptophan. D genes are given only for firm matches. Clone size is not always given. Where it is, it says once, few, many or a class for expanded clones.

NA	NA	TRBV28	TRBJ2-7	CASSRDLAGRSYEQYF	TGTGCCAGCAGTCGGGACCTAGCTGGCCGCTCCTACGAGCAGTACTTC
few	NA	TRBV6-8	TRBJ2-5	CASSHGTSQETQYF	TGTGCCAGCAGCCACGGGACTTCTCAAGAGACCCAGTACTTC
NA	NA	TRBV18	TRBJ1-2	CASSPLSSGTDYGYTF	TGTGCCAGCTCACCACTGTCCTCCGGGACGGACTATGGCTACACCTTC
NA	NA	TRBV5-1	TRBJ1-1	CASSLVGKNTEAFF	TGCGCCAGCAGCTTGGTTGGGAAGAACACTGAAGCTTTCTTT
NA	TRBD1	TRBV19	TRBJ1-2	CASSIGEGALGYTF	TGTGCCAGTAGTATAGGAGAGGGGGCGCTTGGCTACACCTTC
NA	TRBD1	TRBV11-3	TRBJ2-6	CASTIPGTGYGANVLTF	TGTGCCAGCACGATCCCCGGGACAGGATATGGGGCCAACGTCCTGACTTTC
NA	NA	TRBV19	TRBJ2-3	CASSLSGGTNTDTQYF	TGTGCCAGTAGTCTCTCTGGGGGGACAAACACAGATACGCAGTATTTT
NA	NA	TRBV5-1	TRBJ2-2	CASSLVQYSNLKRTGELFF	TGCGCCAGCAGCTTGGTACAATATTCCAACCTAAAGCGCACCGGGGAGCTGTTTTTT
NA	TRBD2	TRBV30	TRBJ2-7	CAWSGRTSGLYEQYF	TGTGCCTGGAGTGGGAGAACTAGCGGGCTCTACGAGCAGTACTTC
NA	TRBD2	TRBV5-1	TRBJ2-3	CASSLGLAGGRDTQYF	TGCGCCAGCAGCCTGGGACTAGCGGGGGGGCGAGATACGCAGTATTTT
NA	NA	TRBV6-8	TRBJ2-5	CASSYSQAGKTNKETQYF	TGTGCCAGCAGTTACTCGCAAGCAGGGAAGACGAATAAAGAGACCCAGTACTTC
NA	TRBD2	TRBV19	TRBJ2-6	CASRTRTSGRAGANVLTF	TGTGCCAGTAGGACACGGACTAGCGGGAGGGCTGGGGCCAACGTCCTGACTTTC
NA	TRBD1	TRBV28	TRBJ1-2	CASSPTGVGYGYTF	TGTGCCAGCAGTCCTACAGGGGTCGGCTATGGCTACACCTTC
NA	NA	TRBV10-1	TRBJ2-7	CASRDSGSSEQYF	TGCGCCAGCAGGGATAGCGGTTCCTCCGAGCAGTACTTC
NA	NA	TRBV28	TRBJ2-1	CASSTQSVHNEQFF	TGTGCCAGCAGCACCCAAAGCGTCCACAATGAGCAGTTCTTC
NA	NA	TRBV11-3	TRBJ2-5	CASSLEARGQETQYF	TGTGCCAGCAGCTTAGAGGCCCGGGGTCAAGAGACCCAGTACTTC
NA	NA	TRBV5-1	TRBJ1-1	CASSPDQRNTEAFF	TGCGCCAGCAGCCCTGACCAGAGGAACACTGAAGCTTTCTTT
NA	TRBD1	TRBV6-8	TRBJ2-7	CASSLDRGGEQYF	TGTGCCAGCAGCCTCGACAGGGGTGGAGAGCAGTACTTC
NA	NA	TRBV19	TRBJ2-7	CASTMGVAGATYEQYF	TGTGCCAGTACCATGGGAGTAGCTGGAGCCACCTACGAGCAGTACTTC
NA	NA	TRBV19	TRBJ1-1	CASSVPKGIWNTEAFF	TGTGCCAGTAGTGTACCTAAGGGGATTTGGAACACTGAAGCTTTCTTT
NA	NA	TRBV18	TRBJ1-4	CASSPMSGDEKLFF	TGTGCCAGCTCACCAATGTCAGGGGATGAAAAACTGTTTTTT
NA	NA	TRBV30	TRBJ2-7	CAWLRTDSYEQYF	TGTGCCTGGCTCCGGACAGACTCCTACGAGCAGTACTTC
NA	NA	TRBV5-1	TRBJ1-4	CASSLEGASEEKLFF	TGCGCCAGCAGCTTGGAAGGAGCCTCTGAAGAAAAACTGTTTTTT
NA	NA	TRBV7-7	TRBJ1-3	CASSPTGSGNTIYF	TGTGCCAGCAGCCCGACAGGCAGTGGAAACACCATATATTTT
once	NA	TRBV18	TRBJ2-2	CASSPRDMNTGELFF	TGTGCCAGCTCACCACGCGATATGAACACCGGGGAGCTGTTTTTT
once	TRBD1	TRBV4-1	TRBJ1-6	CASSQERTGGSSYNSPLHF	TGCGCCAGCAGCCAAGAAAGGACAGGGGGGAGCTCCTATAATTCACCCCTCCACTTT
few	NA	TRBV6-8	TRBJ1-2	CASSVEIDYGYTF	TGTGCCAGCAGTGTTGAGATCGACTATGGCTACACCTTC
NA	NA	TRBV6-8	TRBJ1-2	CASSPGAGYLYYGYTF	TGTGCCAGCAGTCCGGGGGCGGGGTATCTGTACTATGGCTACACCTTC
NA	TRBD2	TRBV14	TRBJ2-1	CASSLLAGTYNEQFF	TGTGCCAGCAGCCTATTAGCGGGCACGTACAATGAGCAGTTCTTC
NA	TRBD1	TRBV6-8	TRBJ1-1	CAINNQGAEAFF	TGTGCCATCAACAACCAGGGGGCTGAAGCTTTCTTT
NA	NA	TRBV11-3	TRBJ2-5	CVSSLFNPGTGAGETQYF	TGTGTCAGCAGCTTATTCAATCCCGGGACCGGGGCGGGCGAGACCCAGTACTTC
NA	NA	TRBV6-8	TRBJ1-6	CASSYSGASSPLHF	TGTGCCAGCAGTTACTCAGGGGCCAGTTCACCCCTCCACTTT